This is a list of T cell receptor beta chains from one sample in a study of blood T cell repertoires in COVID-19. The assay was immunoSEQ multiplex PCR, and TCRdb's table has in-frame clones only and misses some. The repertoire holds around 260,000 clones, with about 89% as singletons. Sequencing was carried out using peripheral blood. The receptors come from a middle-aged man who had recovered from COVID-19. Each CDR3 is given with its conserved first and last residue. Fields, in order: D gene, J gene, clone size, V gene, CDR3 protein, CDR3 DNA. A D gene is named only where the DNA matches it firmly. Size is stated for part of the rows, as once, few or many counts, or as a class when the clone is expanded.

TRBD2,TRBJ2-1,few,TRBV6-2/TRBV6-3,CASSSTGGLAGNEQFF,TGTGCCAGCAGTTCGACGGGGGGACTAGCAGGCAATGAGCAGTTCTTC
TRBD2,TRBJ2-1,.,TRBV18,CASSPVAGVGNEQFF,TGTGCCAGCTCACCAGTAGCGGGAGTAGGCAATGAGCAGTTCTTC
.,TRBJ1-1,.,TRBV19,CASTSDRIGAFF,TGTGCCAGTACCAGCGACAGGATCGGGGCTTTCTTT
TRBD1,TRBJ1-2,once,TRBV7-2,CASSPDRVYGYTF,TGTGCCAGCTCCCCTGACAGGGTCTATGGCTACACCTTC
.,TRBJ2-3,.,TRBV18,CASSPEVGLDTQYF,TGTGCCAGCTCACCGGAGGTGGGACTGGATACGCAGTATTTT
.,TRBJ1-1,.,TRBV11-2,CASSLVGRVTEAFF,TGTGCCAGCAGCTTAGTTGGCAGGGTCACTGAAGCTTTCTTT
.,TRBJ2-7,.,TRBV2,CASSEISGALYEQYF,TGTGCCAGCAGTGAAATTAGTGGGGCTCTCTACGAGCAGTACTTC
.,TRBJ2-1,.,TRBV11-1,CASSSYVGANEQFF,TGTGCCAGCAGTTCGTATGTGGGGGCTAATGAGCAGTTCTTC
.,TRBJ1-1,.,TRBV5-4,CASSQTGMNTEAFF,TGTGCCAGCAGCCAGACAGGTATGAACACTGAAGCTTTCTTT
.,TRBJ1-4,.,TRBV27,CASSSRVAKEKLFF,TGTGCCAGCAGTTCCAGGGTAGCTAAGGAAAAACTGTTTTTT
TRBD1,TRBJ1-6,.,TRBV4-3,CASSQDLTGANNSPLHF,TGCGCCAGCAGCCAAGATTTGACAGGGGCAAATAATTCACCCCTCCACTTT
.,TRBJ2-3,.,TRBV12-1,CASSFGVQRLQYF,TGTGCCAGCAGCTTCGGAGTCCAGCGGTTGCAGTATTTT
TRBD1,TRBJ1-1,.,TRBV7-7,CASGGTGIGTDPEAFF,TGTGCCAGCGGGGGGACAGGGATCGGTACAGACCCTGAAGCTTTCTTT
TRBD2,TRBJ2-3,.,TRBV9,CASSVTSGGAADTQYF,TGTGCCAGCAGCGTGACTAGCGGGGGGGCGGCAGATACGCAGTATTTT
TRBD1,TRBJ2-3,.,TRBV25-1,CASSVSQGGRTDTQYF,TGTGCCAGCAGTGTCTCTCAAGGGGGCCGCACAGATACGCAGTATTTT
TRBD1,TRBJ2-7,.,TRBV5-1,CASRHDRGRQGYEQYF,TGCGCCAGCAGACATGACAGGGGCCGGCAAGGGTACGAGCAGTACTTC
.,TRBJ2-1,.,TRBV30,CAWSVLVGRRNEQFF,TGTGCCTGGAGTGTACTTGTCGGGAGACGCAATGAGCAGTTCTTC
.,TRBJ1-6,once,TRBV7-2,CASSSEPQLSRPLHF,TGTGCCAGCAGCTCCGAGCCACAGCTCTCCCGGCCCCTCCACTTT
.,TRBJ2-5,.,TRBV5-4,CASSLNAGFSETQYF,TGTGCCAGCAGCCTTAACGCGGGGTTCTCAGAGACCCAGTACTTC
.,TRBJ2-2,.,TRBV9,CASSSTGGHTGELFF,TGTGCCAGCAGCTCCACGGGGGGCCACACCGGGGAGCTGTTTTTT
.,TRBJ1-1,.,TRBV6-5,CASSYSTGANTEAFF,TGTGCCAGCAGTTACTCGACAGGAGCGAACACTGAAGCTTTCTTT
.,TRBJ1-3,once,TRBV18,CASSPKAGSGNTIYF,TGTGCCAGCTCACCTAAGGCAGGGTCCGGAAACACCATATATTTT
TRBD2,TRBJ2-1,.,TRBV5-6,CASSLASGKQFF,TGTGCCAGCAGCTTGGCTAGCGGGAAACAGTTCTTC
.,TRBJ2-3,once,TRBV5-6,CASSSDSSTDTQYF,TGTGCCAGCAGCTCGGACAGTAGCACAGATACGCAGTATTTT
TRBD2,TRBJ2-2,.,TRBV6-2/TRBV6-3,CASSFVPGLVGELFF,TGTGCCAGCAGTTTCGTCCCGGGACTAGTCGGGGAGCTGTTTTTT
.,TRBJ1-2,.,TRBV5-4,CASSLDPVDYGYTF,TGTGCCAGCAGCTTGGACCCGGTGGACTATGGCTACACCTTC
.,TRBJ2-1,.,TRBV5-5,CASTPLGDSYNEQFF,TGTGCCAGCACCCCCCTAGGGGACTCATACAATGAGCAGTTCTTC
.,TRBJ2-2,.,TRBV7-2,CASSPYRAVNTGELFF,TGTGCCAGCAGCCCCTACCGAGCGGTAAACACCGGGGAGCTGTTTTTT
TRBD1,TRBJ2-5,.,TRBV11-2,CASSSTGGLGTQYF,TGTGCCAGCAGCTCGACAGGGGGATTGGGGACCCAGTACTTC
.,TRBJ1-2,.,TRBV6-5,CASSYGQNHGYTF,TGTGCCAGCAGTTACGGGCAAAACCATGGCTACACCTTC
.,TRBJ1-1,.,TRBV7-2,CASSFKAGATEAFF,TGTGCCAGCAGCTTTAAGGCGGGGGCCACTGAAGCTTTCTTT
.,TRBJ1-2,.,TRBV7-2,CASSPTPTYGYTF,TGTGCCAGCAGCCCCACACCCACCTATGGCTACACCTTC
.,TRBJ2-3,once,TRBV23-1,CASLPGFDTDTQYF,TGCGCCAGCCTTCCGGGGTTTGACACAGATACGCAGTATTTT
.,TRBJ1-5,once,TRBV6-5,CASAEGDNQPQHF,TGTGCCAGCGCAGAGGGCGACAATCAGCCCCAGCATTTT
.,TRBJ1-2,few,TRBV4-3,CASSQEGGAFNYGYTF,TGCGCCAGCAGCCAAGAAGGGGGGGCATTTAACTATGGCTACACCTTC
.,TRBJ1-4,.,TRBV5-4,CASSTRQTTNEKLFF,TGTGCCAGCAGCACCCGACAGACAACTAATGAAAAACTGTTTTTT
.,TRBJ1-2,.,TRBV19,CASSMGRGYANYGYTF,TGTGCCAGTAGTATGGGCAGGGGATATGCTAACTATGGCTACACCTTC
.,TRBJ1-3,once,TRBV7-2,CASSLDRTDGNTIYF,TGTGCCAGCAGCTTAGACCGGACAGATGGAAACACCATATATTTT
TRBD2,TRBJ2-3,.,TRBV3-1/TRBV3-2,CASSQMAGGPDTQYF,TGTGCCAGCAGCCAAATGGCGGGGGGGCCAGATACGCAGTATTTT
TRBD2,TRBJ2-2,.,TRBV15,CATSTGLVPGELFF,TGTGCCACCAGCACGGGACTAGTCCCCGGGGAGCTGTTTTTT
.,TRBJ2-5,.,TRBV21-1,CASSKVPAGPFQETQYF,TGTGCCAGCAGCAAAGTCCCAGCGGGGCCATTCCAAGAGACCCAGTACTTC
.,TRBJ2-7,.,TRBV4-3,CASSSGEGDEQYF,TGCGCCAGCAGCTCAGGGGAAGGGGACGAGCAGTACTTC
.,TRBJ2-2,.,TRBV6-2/TRBV6-3,CASSYSRPPGELFF,TGTGCCAGCAGTTACTCGCGGCCGCCGGGGGAGCTGTTTTTT
TRBD1,TRBJ1-5,.,TRBV5-1,CASSTGGSNQPQHF,TGCGCCAGCAGTACAGGGGGCTCAAATCAGCCCCAGCATTTT
.,TRBJ2-1,.,TRBV6-2/TRBV6-3,CASSSLGAGSEDGQFF,TGTGCCAGCAGTTCTTTAGGGGCTGGATCCGAGGATGGGCAGTTCTTC
.,TRBJ2-2,.,TRBV4-3,CASSQESRLAGELFF,TGCGCCAGCAGCCAAGAGTCCCGATTAGCCGGGGAGCTGTTTTTT
.,TRBJ1-4,.,TRBV2,CASSDGGTNEKLFF,TGTGCCAGCAGTGACGGGGGTACTAATGAAAAACTGTTTTTT
.,TRBJ2-5,.,TRBV5-6,CASSLGLPGGGETQYF,TGTGCCAGCAGCTTGGGGCTCCCGGGGGGCGGTGAGACCCAGTACTTC
TRBD2,TRBJ2-3,few,TRBV2,CASRSSGRARAGTDTQYF,TGTGCCAGCCGTTCTAGCGGGAGGGCGAGGGCGGGGACAGATACGCAGTATTTT
TRBD1,TRBJ1-5,.,TRBV5-6,CASSRGTGLSQPQHF,TGTGCCAGCAGCAGAGGGACAGGGCTGAGTCAGCCCCAGCATTTT
.,TRBJ2-1,.,TRBV19,CASSIFAAGTGEQFF,TGTGCCAGTAGTATATTTGCGGCGGGAACGGGTGAGCAGTTCTTC
TRBD2,TRBJ2-1,.,TRBV4-3,CASSHSGRAGYEQFF,TGCGCCAGCAGCCATAGCGGGAGGGCCGGTTATGAGCAGTTCTTC
.,TRBJ2-7,.,TRBV2,CASTRRDTAYEQYF,TGTGCCAGCACCCGTAGGGACACAGCCTACGAGCAGTACTTC
TRBD2,TRBJ2-3,.,TRBV2,CASSVLAGEVDTQYF,TGTGCCAGCAGTGTACTAGCGGGGGAAGTAGATACGCAGTATTTT
TRBD2,TRBJ2-3,.,TRBV7-9,CASSPSGGAIDTQYF,TGTGCCAGCAGCCCTAGCGGGGGGGCTATAGATACGCAGTATTTT